The next 18 T cell receptor beta chains were all read from a single sample in a study of cytomegalovirus exposure and HLA in healthy donors (dated by TCRdb to the late 2010s). The protocol used for the library was the immunoSEQ multiplex PCR assay. For the multiplex PCR, a mixture combining 60 forward primers for TCR Vbeta segments and 13 reverse primers for TCR Jbeta segments was used. TCRdb holds this immuneACCESS table with in-frame rearrangements only. Some clones are missing; in checked studies, unresolved V genes explain under half, and the rest has no known cause. The sample table lists around 130,000 clones, under 70% of them with a count of one. About 1.6% of the sample is held by the ten biggest clonotypes. Sequencing used PBMCs. These receptors all come from a man younger than 35 in good health and CMV-seronegative.

The chain has TRBV28 and TRBJ2-1; possibly TRBD1 for D (5 bases). In germline, CDR1 is MDHEN, CDR2 SYDVKM. V lost 8 bases to trimming and J lost 6 bases, with 20 bases between them. The CDR3 is 15 residues long. CDR3 in amino acids: CASRTGPPYGNEQFF. The CDR3 DNA is TGTGCCAGCCGTACAGGACCCCCCTATGGCAATGAGCAGTTCTTC.

The genes are TRBV15 and TRBJ2-7; tentative D call: TRBD2 (6 bases). Germline V gene data show CDR1 as LNHNV and CDR2 as YYDKDF (reference sequence). The length of the CDR3 is 17 residues. The V end was cut by 0 bases, the J end by 7 bases, with 22 bases between. The CDR3 region is CATSRDGGSVRYEEQYF. The DNA for the CDR3 is TGTGCCACCAGCAGAGATGGGGGGAGTGTCCGATATGAGGAGCAGTACTTC.

The J gene is TRBJ1-2, the V gene TRBV7-9, with D possibly being TRBD1 (5 bases). The CDR3 is made up of 13 amino acids. CDR1 and CDR2 (germline): SEHNR, FQNEAQ (reference sequence). The V and J ends lost 7 bases and 14 bases respectively, with 23 bases between them. CDR3 protein: CASTEPADKGLTF. CDR3 nucleotide sequence: TGTGCCAGCACCGAACCGGCGGACAAGGGCTTAACCTTC.

CDR3 loop: CSARRTGGPPYEQYF. The CDR3 DNA reads as TGCAGCGCCCGGAGGACAGGGGGGCCTCCCTACGAGCAGTACTTC. The chain joins TRBV29-1 to TRBJ2-7; TRBD1 matches at 10 bases. The CDR3 is 15 amino acids. V gave up 7 bases and J gave up 2 bases; unmatched junction bases: 11. CDR1 is SQVTM and CDR2 is ANQGSEA in the germline V gene.

This clone has a single count. The chain is built from TRBV5-1 and TRBJ2-2, with D perhaps matching TRBD1 (5 bases). Trimming stripped 4 bases from V and 3 bases from J, with 19 bases between. The CDR3 totals 17 residues. Germline lookup yields CDR1 SGHRS and CDR2 YFSETQ. CDR3 region: CASSVDTGTSDTGELFF. In DNA, the CDR3 is TGCGCCAGCAGCGTGGACACAGGAACTTCTGACACCGGGGAGCTGTTTTTT.

J is TRBJ2-7 and V is TRBV9, with TRBD1 as a possible D gene (6 bases). The V end lost 3 bases, the J end lost 2 bases, and 15 bases lay between the germline ends. The CDR3 has 15 residues. CDR1 SGDLS and CDR2 YYNGEE come from the germline V gene. In DNA, the CDR3 is TGTGCCAGCAGCGGACCCCAAGGGGGACCCTACGAGCAGTACTTC. This translates into CASSGPQGGPYEQYF.

This chain links TRBV5-1 with TRBJ1-6, with 7 bases that match TRBD1. There are 15 residues in the CDR3. V shed 0 bases, J shed 7 bases, and the junction held 4 bases outside the gene matches. CDR1 and CDR2 (germline): SGHRS, YFSETQ. The CDR3, as DNA: TGCGCCAGCAGCTTGGAACAGGGGATCAATTCACCCCTCCACTTT. Its translation: CASSLEQGINSPLHF.

The chain has TRBV6-1 and TRBJ2-5; D is perhaps TRBD2 (6 bases). The J call may be incorrect, as the DNA end agrees better with TRBJ2-7. The CDR3 runs 14 residues. Germline CDR1 and CDR2: MNHNS and SASEGT. The CDR3 DNA reads TGTGCCAGCTCCACTTCGGCGGGAAGAGACGAGCAGTACTTC. Encoded protein: CASSTSAGRDEQYF.

This clone was counted a single time. The chain employs TRBV28 and TRBJ2-7; no definite D call. Germline V gene data show CDR1 as MDHEN and CDR2 as SYDVKM. This CDR3 region has 11 residues. V was clipped by 5 bases and J by 6 bases, with 8 bases between them. CDR3 amino acids: CASSTQVEQYF. Written as DNA, the CDR3 is TGTGCCAGCAGTACCCAGGTCGAGCAGTACTTC. Full variable domain (rest looked up from reference TRBV28 and TRBJ2-7): DVKVTQSSRYLVKRTGEKVFLECVQDMDHENMFWYRQDPGLGLRLIYFSYDVKMKEKGDIPEGYSVSREKKERFSLILESASTNQTSMYLCASSTQVEQYFGPGTRLTVT.

This chain's CDR3 is CASSSTGAGYEQYF. DNA of the CDR3: TGTGCCAGCAGCTCGACAGGGGCGGGCTACGAGCAGTACTTC. This sequence joins TRBV13 and TRBJ2-5; 8 nucleotides match TRBD1. The DNA end is a closer match to TRBJ2-7, so the J assignment may be wrong. The CDR3 length is 14 residues. Germline V gene lookup returns CDR1 PRHDT and CDR2 FYEKMQ (reference sequence).

CDR3 DNA: TGTGCCAGCAGTGGGGTGACAGGGGCGTGGGGCTACACCTTC. Its translation: CASSGVTGAWGYTF. The V gene is TRBV2, the J gene TRBJ1-2; TRBD1 matches 8 bases. The ends lost 4 bases at V and 8 bases at J; junction bases unmatched: 9. The CDR3 is 14 amino acids. CDR1 and CDR2 (germline): SNHLY, FYNNEI.

This clone was detected only once. The rearrangement joins TRBV18 to TRBJ1-1; D may be TRBD1 (5 bases). The V and J ends lost 6 bases and 4 bases respectively, with 15 bases between them. The CDR3 loop spans 14 amino acids. Per the germline V gene, CDR1 is KGHSH and CDR2 is LQKENI. CDR3 in amino acids: CASSRKEGSTEAFF. CDR3 nucleotide sequence: TGTGCCAGCTCCCGCAAGGAGGGGAGCACTGAAGCTTTCTTT.

J is TRBJ1-3 and V is TRBV28; TRBD1 is a possible D gene (5 bases). Germline lookup yields CDR1 MDHEN and CDR2 SYDVKM. Trimming shortened V by 0 bases and J by 0 bases, and 6 bases separated the two germline ends. This CDR3 comprises 15 residues. CDR3 protein: CASSLWTDSGNTIYF. The CDR3, as DNA: TGTGCCAGCAGTTTATGGACAGACTCTGGAAACACCATATATTTT. The variable domain in full, completed from reference TRBV28 and TRBJ1-3, reads DVKVTQSSRYLVKRTGEKVFLECVQDMDHENMFWYRQDPGLGLRLIYFSYDVKMKEKGDIPEGYSVSREKKERFSLILESASTNQTSMYLCASSLWTDSGNTIYFGEGSWLTVV.

This clone has a handful of counts. This chain links TRBV6-1 with TRBJ1-1, with a possible D match to TRBD1 (5 bases). The CDR3 is 16 amino acids. The V end was cut by 0 bases, the J end by 4 bases, with 15 bases between. In germline, CDR1 is MNHNS, CDR2 SASEGT. CDR3 DNA sequence: TGTGCCAGCAGTGAAGCGTTAACAGGATTGGGCACTGAAGCTTTCTTT. Translated, it gives CASSEALTGLGTEAFF.

CDR3 bases: TGTGCCTGGAAAAGCAGGGTCTACACTGAAGCTTTCTTT. It yields the protein CAWKSRVYTEAFF. The chain is built from TRBV30 and TRBJ1-1, with D possibly matching TRBD1 (5 bases). This CDR3 has 13 residues. CDR1 and CDR2 (germline): GTSNPN, SVGIG (reference sequence). V was pared by 4 bases and J by 3 bases, with 12 bases between.

CDR3: CASRTTLRGNQPQHF. In nucleotides, the CDR3 is TGTGCCAGTAGGACCACCCTCCGGGGCAATCAGCCCCAGCATTTT. The chain has TRBV19 and TRBJ1-5; D is uncertain. V was cut by 6 bases and J by 2 bases, with 14 bases left in between. Germline V CDR1 and CDR2: LNHDA, SQIVND (reference sequence). The CDR3 contains 15 residues.

The chain uses TRBV28 and TRBJ2-4, with 12 bases aligning to TRBD2. Germline lookup yields CDR1 MDHEN and CDR2 SYDVKM. The CDR3 covers 17 residues. V was clipped by 5 bases and J by 0 bases; unmatched bases: 5. The CDR3 DNA reads TGTGCCAGCAGTCCGACTAGCGGGAGAGTAGCCAAAAACATTCAGTACTTC. This encodes CASSPTSGRVAKNIQYF.

Worth noting for this clone: Relative to the germline gene, one junction end is altered; a read error may explain this. This chain links TRBV30 with TRBJ1-6, with D perhaps matching TRBD1 (6 bases). The CDR3 sequence is 15 residues long. CDR1 and CDR2 (germline): GTSNPN, SVGIG (reference sequence). CDR3 in amino acids: CPWGIRDTYNSPLHF. DNA of the CDR3: TGTCCCTGGGGCATCCGGGACACCTATAATTCACCCCTCCACTTT.